The following is a TCR beta chain sequence with its context. Its cognate antigen is unknown. These data originate in a study of cytomegalovirus exposure and HLA in healthy donors. Notes on the study in general: Indistinguishable V segments such as TRBV6-2 and TRBV6-3 were excluded. Donors were assumed by presence/absence analyses to have roughly uniform sequencing depth.

PCR used 60 Vbeta primers and 13 Jbeta primers. Generated by immunoSEQ multiplex PCR, the TCRdb table keeps only in-frame clones and is missing some. This sample has about 200,000 clones, with around 85% found just once. The CDR3 extends over 16 amino acids. Between the trimmed V and J ends, which lost 3 bases and 0 bases, there was a span of 12 bases. In germline, CDR1 is SGDLS, CDR2 YYNGEE. The TCR comes from a man between 18 and 35 years old in good health and CMV-seronegative. Sample: PBMCs. The chain couples TRBV9 to TRBJ2-2, with a weak D call TRBD2 (6 bases). CDR3 in DNA: TGTGCCAGCAGCGACCTTTGGGGGGCGAACACCGGGGAGCTGTTTTTT. Residues: CASSDLWGANTGELFF.